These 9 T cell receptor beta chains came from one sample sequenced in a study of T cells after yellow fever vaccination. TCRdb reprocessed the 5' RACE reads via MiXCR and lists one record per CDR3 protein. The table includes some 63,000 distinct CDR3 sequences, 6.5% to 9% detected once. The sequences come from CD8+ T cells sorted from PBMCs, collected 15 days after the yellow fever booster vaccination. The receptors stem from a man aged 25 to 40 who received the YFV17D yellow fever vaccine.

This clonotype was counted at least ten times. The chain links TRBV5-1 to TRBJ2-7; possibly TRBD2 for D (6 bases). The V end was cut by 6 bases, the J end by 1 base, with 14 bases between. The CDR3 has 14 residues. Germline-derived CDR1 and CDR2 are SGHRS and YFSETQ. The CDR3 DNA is TGCGCCAGCAATGGCGGGGAAGGATCCTACGAGCAGTACTTC. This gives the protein CASNGGEGSYEQYF.

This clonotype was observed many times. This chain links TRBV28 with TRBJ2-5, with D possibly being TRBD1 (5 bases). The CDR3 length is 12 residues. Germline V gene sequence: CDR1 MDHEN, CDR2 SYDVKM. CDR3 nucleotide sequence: TGTGCGATAAGAAGGGGTCGAGAGACCCAGTACTTC. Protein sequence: CAIRRGRETQYF.

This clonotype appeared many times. CDR3 protein: CASSPDSSSYNEQFF. The CDR3 DNA is TGTGCCAGCAGCCCGGACTCGAGCTCCTACAATGAGCAGTTCTTC. The rearrangement links TRBV6-1 to TRBJ2-1, with D maybe TRBD2 (5 bases). V dropped 6 bases and J dropped 0 bases, with 12 bases sitting between them. Germline V lookup: CDR1 MNHNS, CDR2 SASEGT. The CDR3 extends over 15 amino acids.

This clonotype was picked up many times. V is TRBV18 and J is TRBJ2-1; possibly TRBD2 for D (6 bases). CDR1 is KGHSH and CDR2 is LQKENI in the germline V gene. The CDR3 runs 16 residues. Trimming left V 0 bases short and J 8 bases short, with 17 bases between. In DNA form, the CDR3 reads TGTGCCAGCTCACCACCCGCAGGGACTTCCGCCCATGAGCAGTTCTTC. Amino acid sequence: CASSPPAGTSAHEQFF. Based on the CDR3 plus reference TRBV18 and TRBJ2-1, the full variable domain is NAGVMQNPRHLVRRRGQEARLRCSPMKGHSHVYWYRQLPEEGLKFMVYLQKENIIDESGMPKERFSAEFPKEGPSILRIQQVVRGDSAAYFCASSPPAGTSAHEQFFGPGTRLTVL.

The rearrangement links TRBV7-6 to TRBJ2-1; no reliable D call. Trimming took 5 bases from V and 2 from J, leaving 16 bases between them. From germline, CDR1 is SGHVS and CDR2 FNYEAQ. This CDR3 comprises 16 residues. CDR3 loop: CASSNIVDKAYNEQFF. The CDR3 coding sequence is TGTGCCAGCAGCAATATAGTGGATAAGGCCTACAATGAGCAGTTCTTC.

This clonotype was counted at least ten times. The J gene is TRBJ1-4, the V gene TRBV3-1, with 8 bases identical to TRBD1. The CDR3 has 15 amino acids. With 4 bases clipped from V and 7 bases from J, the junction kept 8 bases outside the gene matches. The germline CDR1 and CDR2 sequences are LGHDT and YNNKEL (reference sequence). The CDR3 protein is CASSPDRAIGEKLFF. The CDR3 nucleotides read TGTGCCAGCAGCCCGGACAGGGCCATAGGTGAAAAACTGTTTTTT.

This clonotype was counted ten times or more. The CDR3 sequence is CASHLGIRDTSNYGYTF. The CDR3 coding sequence is TGCGCCAGTCATCTTGGTATCCGGGACACCTCTAACTATGGCTACACCTTC. The chain uses TRBV5-1 and TRBJ1-2; D may be TRBD1 (6 bases). Trimming left V 8 bases short and J 0 bases short, with 23 bases between. The CDR3 sequence is 17 residues long. CDR1 and CDR2 from the germline V gene are SGHRS and YFSETQ.

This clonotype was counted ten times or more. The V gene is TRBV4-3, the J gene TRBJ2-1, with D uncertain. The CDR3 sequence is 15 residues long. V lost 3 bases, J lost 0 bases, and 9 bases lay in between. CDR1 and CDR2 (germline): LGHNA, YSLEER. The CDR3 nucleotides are TGCGCCAGCAGCCACGGAACGGACTCCTACAATGAGCAGTTCTTC. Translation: CASSHGTDSYNEQFF.

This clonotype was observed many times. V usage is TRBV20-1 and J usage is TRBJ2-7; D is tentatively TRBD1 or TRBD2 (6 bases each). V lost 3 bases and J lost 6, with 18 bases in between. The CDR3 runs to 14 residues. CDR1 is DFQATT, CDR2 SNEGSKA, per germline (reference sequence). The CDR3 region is CSASERGEGGEQYF. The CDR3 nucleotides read TGCAGTGCTAGCGAAAGGGGGGAAGGTGGCGAGCAGTACTTC.